Each of the 12 T cell receptor delta chains below was sequenced from the same sample in a study of Vδ1+ human thymocytes. General study results and limits: Thymic TRG and TRD repertoires appeared highly polyclonal.

The template was reverse-transcribed extracted RNA. Multiplex PCR used pooled V-gene forward primers and a constant-region reverse primer to amplify CDR3s. TCRdb re-called clones from the multiplex PCR reads via CATT. In the table there are 54,000 or so delta-chain clones, around 15% of which are singletons. Antigens of these TCRs are unknown. Sequencing was carried out using Vdelta1+ gamma-delta thymocytes from the thymus. The sample's subset: FACS-sorted CD3+ TCRalphabeta- TCRVdelta1+ TCRVdelta2- thymocytes. The receptor set was obtained from a boy under two years old who had congenital heart surgery.

This chain links TRDV1 with TRDJ2; 13 nucleotides line up with TRDD3. The CDR3 is 22 residues long. Trimming removed 0 bases from V and 2 bases from J; junction bases left unmatched: 15. Germline CDR1 TSWWSYY, CDR2 QGS. This CDR3 reads CALGELFGLLGDTKCLTAQLFF. In nucleotides, the CDR3 is TGTGCTCTTGGGGAACTTTTCGGTCTACTGGGGGATACGAAGTGCTTGACAGCACAACTCTTCTTT.

The gene calls are TRDV1 and TRDJ1; D is possibly TRDD2 or TRDD3 (6 bases each). This CDR3 spans 19 amino acids. Trimming pared 2 bases from V and 0 bases from J, leaving 22 bases between. CDR1 and CDR2 from the germline V gene are TSWWSYY and QGS. This CDR3 reads CALGEGPSLPLGYTDKLIF. Here the CDR3 DNA reads TGTGCTCTTGGGGAAGGCCCTTCCCTCCCTCTGGGGTACACCGATAAACTCATCTTT.

The genes are TRDV1 and TRDJ1, with TRDD3 matching 9 bases. This CDR3 spans 20 amino acids. CDR1 and CDR2 from the germline V gene are TSWWSYY and QGS. V lost 0 bases and J lost 7; bases outside the gene matches: 21. CDR3 residues: CALGELCFAVGLGDPAKLIF. CDR3 DNA: TGTGCTCTTGGGGAACTATGTTTCGCGGTCGGACTGGGGGACCCAGCTAAACTCATCTTT.

V and J are TRDV1 and TRDJ1; a weak D match, TRDD3 (6 bases). The germline CDR1 and CDR2 sequences are TSWWSYY and QGS. V lost 0 bases and J 0 bases, leaving 17 bases between the germline ends. CDR3 length equals 18 residues. The CDR3: CALGELDGWGSYTDKLIF. CDR3 DNA sequence: TGTGCTCTTGGGGAACTAGATGGATGGGGGTCCTACACCGATAAACTCATCTTT.

This clone was observed a few times. The chain couples TRDV1 to TRDJ1, with a tentative D call TRDD3 (6 bases). The V end was cut by 1 base, the J end by 2 bases, with 29 bases between. The length of the CDR3 is 21 residues. Germline V gene lookup returns CDR1 TSWWSYY and CDR2 QGS. The CDR3 sequence is CALGEPPTPPWGWELTDKLIF. The CDR3 DNA is TGTGCTCTTGGGGAACCCCCTACGCCCCCCTGGGGATGGGAGCTTACCGATAAACTCATCTTT.

The chain links TRDV1 to TRDJ1; D possibly corresponds to TRDD3 (8 bases). V shed 6 bases and J shed 0 bases, with 38 bases lying between them. The CDR3 is 23 amino acids. Looked up from germline, CDR1 is TSWWSYY and CDR2 is QGS. The CDR3 coding sequence is TGTGCTCTTGGATTTTTTTCCTACCGAGGGGGATATGGAGGGGGATTCTACACCGATAAACTCATCTTT. Encoded protein: CALGFFSYRGGYGGGFYTDKLIF.

This clone turned up a few times. The chain carries TRDV1 and TRDJ1, with D possibly matching TRDD3 (5 bases). The CDR3 totals 16 residues. Trimming left V 8 bases short and J 0 bases short, with 19 bases between. Germline CDR1 TSWWSYY, CDR2 QGS. The CDR3 DNA is TGTGCTCTTCTAACGTGGTGGGGCCTTAACACCGATAAACTCATCTTT. Encoded protein: CALLTWWGLNTDKLIF.

On this clone itself: This may be a read error, as it is one base from a much larger clone. Other DNA sequences of this sample code for an identical CDR3. The chain joins TRDV2 to TRDJ1; D uncertain. This CDR3 is built from 12 residues. In germline, CDR1 is GEAIGNYY, CDR2 EKD. V was shortened by 5 bases and J by 3 bases, with 9 bases between the two germline ends. CDR3 amino acids: CACAPLADKLIF. In DNA form, the CDR3 reads TGTGCCTGTGCTCCTCTAGCCGATAAACTCATCTTT.

This chain joins TRDV1 and TRDJ1, with D perhaps matching TRDD3 (6 bases). The V and J ends lost 1 base and 0 bases respectively, with 30 bases between them. In germline, CDR1 is TSWWSYY, CDR2 QGS. The CDR3 loop spans 22 amino acids. CDR3 protein: CALGEPPSPLMWGSAYTDKLIF. CDR3 sequence (DNA): TGTGCTCTTGGGGAACCCCCATCCCCGCTGATGTGGGGATCGGCGTACACCGATAAACTCATCTTT.

The chain has TRDV1 and TRDJ1; D is unclear. Per the germline V gene, CDR1 is TSWWSYY and CDR2 is QGS. The CDR3 contains 15 residues. V dropped 5 bases and J dropped 1 base, with 14 bases sitting between them. The DNA of the CDR3 is TGTGCTCTTGGGTATTCAACGAAACCCACCGATAAACTCATCTTT. It yields the protein CALGYSTKPTDKLIF.

Only a few counts were recorded for this clone. This chain connects TRDV3 to TRDJ1; 7 bases are shared with TRDD3. V was pared by 1 base and J by 2 bases, with 13 bases of the junction left unmatched. Germline V gene lookup returns CDR1 TVYSNPD and CDR2 GDNSRS (reference sequence). The CDR3 loop spans 16 amino acids. The CDR3: CAFKSGWDTYTDKLIF. CDR3 nucleotide sequence: TGTGCCTTTAAGAGTGGGTGGGATACTTATACCGATAAACTCATCTTT.

The rearrangement uses TRDV1 and TRDJ1; D ambiguous. V dropped 9 bases and J dropped 0 bases, with 35 bases sitting between them. The CDR3 is 21 amino acids. Per the germline V gene, CDR1 is TSWWSYY and CDR2 is QGS. The CDR3 protein is CALSTLRVLPPTPLYTDKLIF. CDR3 in DNA: TGTGCTCTCTCCACCCTGCGTGTATTGCCACCCACACCTTTGTACACCGATAAACTCATCTTT.